Listed below are T cell receptor beta chains from one sample, sequenced in a study of T cell responses to AZD1222 COVID-19 vaccine. Data came from immunoSEQ multiplex PCR; TCRdb stores just in-frame clones and leaves some out. The sample contains just under 150,000 clones, approximately 88% of which appear only once. Here the sequenced sample was peripheral blood, taken 28 days after the second dose of the MenACWY control vaccine. The receptor set was obtained from an adult who received the MenACWY meningococcal vaccine as a control. The CDR3 runs from the conserved cysteine through the conserved F or W. D genes are given only for firm matches. The size of a clone is reported for some rows only, either as once, few or many, or as a class for expanded clones.

clone_size: -
v_call: TRBV18
j_call: TRBJ2-1
d_call: -
cdr3_aa: CASSPAVSYNEQFF
cdr3_nt: TGTGCCAGCTCACCAGCAGTCTCCTACAATGAGCAGTTCTTC

clone_size: -
v_call: TRBV9
j_call: TRBJ2-7
d_call: -
cdr3_aa: CASSVGGAEQYF
cdr3_nt: TGTGCCAGCAGCGTAGGTGGAGCGGAGCAGTACTTC

clone_size: -
v_call: TRBV4-3
j_call: TRBJ1-2
d_call: -
cdr3_aa: CASSQDLGGNYGYTF
cdr3_nt: TGCGCCAGCAGCCAAGATCTGGGGGGAAACTATGGCTACACCTTC

clone_size: -
v_call: TRBV11-3
j_call: TRBJ2-1
d_call: -
cdr3_aa: CASSLDPNDYNEQFF
cdr3_nt: TGTGCCAGCAGCTTAGACCCTAACGATTACAATGAGCAGTTCTTC

clone_size: -
v_call: TRBV5-6
j_call: TRBJ2-2
d_call: -
cdr3_aa: CASSFGTGANTGELFF
cdr3_nt: TGTGCCAGCAGCTTTGGGACCGGGGCGAACACCGGGGAGCTGTTTTTT

clone_size: -
v_call: TRBV5-6
j_call: TRBJ1-4
d_call: TRBD1
cdr3_aa: CASSSIGTGKGSHEKLFF
cdr3_nt: TGTGCCAGCAGCTCCATCGGGACAGGGAAGGGGAGTCATGAAAAACTGTTTTTT

clone_size: once
v_call: TRBV6-5
j_call: TRBJ1-2
d_call: -
cdr3_aa: CASSPWRGGADGYTF
cdr3_nt: TGTGCCAGCAGTCCATGGCGGGGGGGGGCCGATGGCTACACCTTC

clone_size: once
v_call: TRBV9
j_call: TRBJ2-7
d_call: -
cdr3_aa: CASSEGFWDEQYF
cdr3_nt: TGTGCCAGCAGCGAGGGGTTCTGGGACGAGCAGTACTTC

clone_size: -
v_call: TRBV7-9
j_call: TRBJ2-6
d_call: -
cdr3_aa: CASSPGSGANVLTF
cdr3_nt: TGTGCCAGCAGCCCAGGGTCTGGGGCCAACGTCCTGACTTTC

clone_size: -
v_call: TRBV19
j_call: TRBJ2-1
d_call: TRBD2
cdr3_aa: CASSRTSGGAFSYNEQFF
cdr3_nt: TGTGCCAGTAGCCGGACTAGCGGGGGGGCGTTCTCCTACAATGAGCAGTTCTTC

clone_size: -
v_call: TRBV11-2
j_call: TRBJ2-2
d_call: TRBD2
cdr3_aa: CASSSPLRVAGRGTGELFF
cdr3_nt: TGTGCCAGCAGCTCCCCTCTTCGAGTAGCGGGACGGGGCACCGGGGAGCTGTTTTTT

clone_size: -
v_call: TRBV18
j_call: TRBJ1-1
d_call: TRBD1
cdr3_aa: CASSQLQGTEAFF
cdr3_nt: TGTGCCAGCTCACAGTTACAGGGGACTGAAGCTTTCTTT

clone_size: once
v_call: TRBV5-4
j_call: TRBJ2-7
d_call: -
cdr3_aa: CASSLSPGHEQYF
cdr3_nt: TGTGCCAGCAGCTTGAGTCCCGGGCACGAGCAGTACTTC

clone_size: -
v_call: TRBV7-2
j_call: TRBJ2-7
d_call: TRBD2
cdr3_aa: CASTRTSGGALIYEQYF
cdr3_nt: TGTGCCAGCACCCGGACTAGCGGGGGGGCCTTGATTTACGAGCAGTACTTC

clone_size: -
v_call: TRBV27
j_call: TRBJ2-2
d_call: TRBD1
cdr3_aa: CASSRQGGTGELFF
cdr3_nt: TGTGCCAGCAGTCGACAGGGTGGCACCGGGGAGCTGTTTTTT

clone_size: -
v_call: TRBV30
j_call: TRBJ2-5
d_call: -
cdr3_aa: CAWSKLGELVETQYF
cdr3_nt: TGTGCCTGGAGCAAGTTGGGGGAATTAGTTGAGACCCAGTACTTC

clone_size: -
v_call: TRBV4-1
j_call: TRBJ2-1
d_call: -
cdr3_aa: CASSQIGGRNEQFF
cdr3_nt: TGCGCCAGCAGCCAAATAGGGGGGCGCAATGAGCAGTTCTTC

clone_size: -
v_call: TRBV7-9
j_call: TRBJ2-1
d_call: TRBD2
cdr3_aa: CASSSLSGRHYNEQFF
cdr3_nt: TGTGCCAGCAGCTCCTTGAGCGGGAGGCACTACAATGAGCAGTTCTTC

clone_size: -
v_call: TRBV7-7
j_call: TRBJ2-1
d_call: -
cdr3_aa: CASSLDRFSYNEQFF
cdr3_nt: TGTGCTAGCAGCTTAGACCGGTTCTCCTACAATGAGCAGTTCTTC

clone_size: -
v_call: TRBV5-4
j_call: TRBJ1-5
d_call: TRBD1
cdr3_aa: CARANRDRRPPLNQPQHF
cdr3_nt: TGTGCCAGAGCGAACCGGGACAGGCGGCCGCCATTAAATCAGCCCCAGCATTTT

clone_size: -
v_call: TRBV28
j_call: TRBJ1-4
d_call: TRBD1
cdr3_aa: CASSGQGATNEKLFF
cdr3_nt: TGTGCCAGCAGTGGTCAGGGGGCGACTAATGAAAAACTGTTTTTT

clone_size: few
v_call: TRBV5-1
j_call: TRBJ1-6
d_call: -
cdr3_aa: CASSLAVGARNSPLHF
cdr3_nt: TGCGCCAGCAGCTTGGCGGTTGGGGCACGGAATTCACCCCTCCACTTT

clone_size: -
v_call: TRBV19
j_call: TRBJ2-7
d_call: TRBD1
cdr3_aa: CATVDRAGDEQYF
cdr3_nt: TGTGCCACCGTCGACAGGGCGGGCGACGAGCAGTACTTC

clone_size: -
v_call: TRBV19
j_call: TRBJ2-2
d_call: TRBD2
cdr3_aa: CASSIEGGAGGPYSGELFF
cdr3_nt: TGTGCCAGTAGTATAGAGGGAGGAGCGGGAGGGCCTTACTCCGGGGAGCTGTTTTTT

clone_size: -
v_call: TRBV11-2
j_call: TRBJ1-1
d_call: -
cdr3_aa: CASRDQANTEAFF
cdr3_nt: TGTGCCAGCAGGGACCAAGCGAACACTGAAGCTTTCTTT

clone_size: -
v_call: TRBV7-9
j_call: TRBJ1-1
d_call: -
cdr3_aa: CASSLGDGGPAFF
cdr3_nt: TGTGCCAGCAGCTTAGGAGATGGGGGGCCAGCTTTCTTT

clone_size: -
v_call: TRBV27
j_call: TRBJ2-7
d_call: -
cdr3_aa: CASISPSYEQYF
cdr3_nt: TGTGCCAGCATCTCCCCCTCCTACGAGCAGTACTTC

clone_size: -
v_call: TRBV2
j_call: TRBJ1-1
d_call: -
cdr3_aa: CASTGERGTEAFF
cdr3_nt: TGTGCCAGCACCGGAGAACGGGGCACTGAAGCTTTCTTT

clone_size: -
v_call: TRBV7-2
j_call: TRBJ1-6
d_call: TRBD1
cdr3_aa: CASSLGLGQANSPLHF
cdr3_nt: TGTGCCAGCAGCTTAGGGTTGGGACAGGCTAATTCACCCCTCCACTTT

clone_size: -
v_call: TRBV7-9
j_call: TRBJ1-4
d_call: -
cdr3_aa: CASSPRVASGEAEKLFF
cdr3_nt: TGTGCCAGCAGCCCTAGGGTGGCCTCAGGGGAGGCTGAAAAACTGTTTTTT

clone_size: -
v_call: TRBV30
j_call: TRBJ2-1
d_call: TRBD2
cdr3_aa: CAWSVPGLGSAEQFF
cdr3_nt: TGTGCCTGGAGTGTACCGGGACTAGGGTCCGCTGAGCAGTTCTTC

clone_size: -
v_call: TRBV2
j_call: TRBJ1-2
d_call: -
cdr3_aa: CASSERVVYGYTF
cdr3_nt: TGTGCCAGCAGTGAACGGGTAGTCTATGGCTACACCTTC

clone_size: -
v_call: TRBV10-1
j_call: TRBJ2-5
d_call: -
cdr3_aa: CASSESGQGPGETQYF
cdr3_nt: TGCGCCAGCAGTGAGTCGGGTCAGGGGCCGGGGGAGACCCAGTACTTC

clone_size: few
v_call: TRBV9
j_call: TRBJ2-2
d_call: TRBD2
cdr3_aa: CASSGGLAGVTGELFF
cdr3_nt: TGTGCCAGCAGCGGCGGACTAGCGGGGGTTACCGGGGAGCTGTTTTTT

clone_size: -
v_call: TRBV28
j_call: TRBJ2-5
d_call: -
cdr3_aa: CASSPGTSGGTQYF
cdr3_nt: TGTGCCAGCAGCCCCGGGACCTCCGGCGGGACCCAGTACTTC

clone_size: -
v_call: TRBV7-9
j_call: TRBJ2-5
d_call: -
cdr3_aa: CASSLFQTQETQYF
cdr3_nt: TGTGCCAGCAGCTTATTCCAGACGCAAGAGACCCAGTACTTC

clone_size: -
v_call: TRBV7-8
j_call: TRBJ2-2
d_call: -
cdr3_aa: CASSLVEVPNTGELFF
cdr3_nt: TGTGCCAGCAGCTTAGTAGAGGTCCCGAACACCGGGGAGCTGTTTTTT

clone_size: -
v_call: TRBV27
j_call: TRBJ1-1
d_call: -
cdr3_aa: CASSRVRGEAFF
cdr3_nt: TGTGCCAGCAGCCGCGTCCGGGGTGAAGCTTTCTTT

clone_size: -
v_call: TRBV19
j_call: TRBJ1-5
d_call: -
cdr3_aa: CASSTDRQAVVQPQHF
cdr3_nt: TGTGCCAGTAGTACCGACCGACAGGCAGTGGTTCAGCCCCAGCATTTT

clone_size: -
v_call: TRBV7-9
j_call: TRBJ1-1
d_call: -
cdr3_aa: CASSYSNVGEQGAFF
cdr3_nt: TGTGCCAGCAGCTACAGCAACGTGGGGGAACAGGGAGCTTTCTTT

clone_size: -
v_call: TRBV11-2
j_call: TRBJ2-7
d_call: -
cdr3_aa: CASSPTSGTVEQYF
cdr3_nt: TGTGCCAGCAGCCCCACCAGCGGCACTGTAGAGCAGTACTTC

clone_size: -
v_call: TRBV4-2
j_call: TRBJ2-4
d_call: TRBD2
cdr3_aa: CASSQDRSGGWLFLDF
cdr3_nt: TGTGCCAGCAGCCAAGATAGGAGCGGGGGGTGGTTATTTTTGGACTTC